This T cell receptor beta chain was captured by sequencing in a study of shared clonotypes between healthy human individuals. Study-level findings and limits: Rarefaction exposed incomplete sorted-subset sequencing despite large depth.

As to this clone: The antigen remains unidentified.

The assay was run at deep level. Method: immunoSEQ multiplex PCR; TCRdb's copy keeps in-frame clones and lacks some. The repertoire has about 590,000 clones, around 95% of them found once; the top ten carry approximately 0.1%. CD8 cells classed as naive were CD45RO-negative and positively selected for CCR7, excluding terminally differentiated effector memory CD45RA+ cells. Looked up from germline, CDR1 is LNHDA and CDR2 is SQIVND (reference sequence). The CDR3 extends over 14 amino acids. V lost 5 bases and J 2 bases, leaving 11 bases between the germline ends. The chain employs TRBV19 and TRBJ2-3; the D is unclear. This receptor was obtained from a woman in her twenties or thirties in good health. The sample comprised naive CD8+ T cells sorted from blood. In nucleotides, the CDR3 is TGTGCCAGTAGTGGCTCCGTAGTCACAGATACGCAGTATTTT. Translation: CASSGSVVTDTQYF.